The 22 T cell receptor beta chains below come from one sample, sequenced in a study of blood T cell repertoires in COVID-19. The method was immunoSEQ multiplex PCR; TCRdb's version includes in-frame clones alone and lacks a portion of them. The repertoire consists of around 30,000 clones, with around 90% occurring once and the leading ten covering around an eighth. The source material was peripheral blood. These receptors came from a man between 60 and 70 years old with active COVID-19.

The rearrangement links TRBV6-5 to TRBJ2-1; 8 bases are a match to TRBD2. Trimming cost V 10 bases and J 8 bases; bases outside gene matches: 7. This CDR3 region has 12 residues. Germline V gene sequence: CDR1 MNHEY, CDR2 SVGAGI. CDR3 loop: CATAGDGYEQFF. The DNA of the CDR3 is TGTGCCACAGCGGGAGACGGGTATGAGCAGTTCTTC.

CDR3 in DNA: TGTGCCAGCAGCACGACAGGGGGCGCGTGGGGGGCCAACGTCCTGACTTTC. It encodes CASSTTGGAWGANVLTF. The chain couples TRBV7-2 to TRBJ2-6; the match to TRBD1 covers 10 bases. V lost 5 bases to trimming and J lost 4 bases; unmatched junction nucleotides: 8. Germline CDR1 reads SGHTA; CDR2 reads FQGNSA. This CDR3 spans 17 amino acids.

This clone is a singleton in its sample. V is TRBV6-5 and J is TRBJ2-7; TRBD1 is a possible D gene (6 bases). CDR3 length: 15 amino acids. Germline assignment: CDR1 MNHEY and CDR2 SVGAGI. Trimming left V 2 bases short and J 5 bases short, with 16 bases between. The CDR3 coding sequence is TGTGCCAGCAGTTACACAGGGCCCGGTACCCACGAGCAGTACTTC. Translated, it gives CASSYTGPGTHEQYF.

V usage is TRBV6-6 and J usage is TRBJ2-2, with 7 bases aligning to TRBD1. Germline CDR1 and CDR2: MNHNY and SVGAGI (reference sequence). This CDR3 is 16 amino acids long. Trimming at V came to 0 bases and at J to 3 bases, leaving 4 bases not matched to a gene. CDR3 amino acids: CASSYSRQGDTGELFF. The DNA of the CDR3 is TGTGCCAGCAGTTACTCGAGACAGGGAGACACCGGGGAGCTGTTTTTT.

The CDR3 loop is CATSRDIPYEQYF. In DNA, the CDR3 is TGTGCCACCAGCAGAGACATTCCCTACGAGCAGTACTTC. V gene TRBV15 combines with J gene TRBJ2-7; no clear D. There are 13 residues in the CDR3. Trimming pared 0 bases from V and 2 bases from J, leaving 5 bases between. Germline values: CDR1 LNHNV, CDR2 YYDKDF (reference sequence).

V is TRBV19 and J is TRBJ2-7; the D gene is possibly TRBD1 (6 bases). The V gene's germline CDR1 is LNHDA and CDR2 SQIVND (reference sequence). The CDR3 consists of 15 residues. The V gene lost 6 bases and the J gene lost 2 bases, with 17 bases spanning the gap. The CDR3 nucleotides are TGTGCCAGTAGCATCCGGGACAACATAGCCTACGAGCAGTACTTC. Protein: CASSIRDNIAYEQYF.

The V and J genes are TRBV3-1 (or the pseudogene TRBV3-2) and TRBJ2-3, with 10 bases fitting TRBD2. There are 16 residues in the CDR3. The V and J ends lost 4 bases and 2 bases, in that order; junction bases with no gene match: 6. The germline V gene encodes CDR1 LGHDT and CDR2 YNNKEL (reference sequence). CDR3 in amino acids: CASSPRTSGLTDTQYF. CDR3 in DNA: TGTGCCAGCAGCCCCCGGACTAGCGGACTCACAGATACGCAGTATTTT.

This clone was detected a few times. The rearrangement uses TRBV10-2 and TRBJ2-1; TRBD2 matches 8 bases. The CDR3 covers 13 residues. Germline-derived CDR1 and CDR2 are WSHSY and SAAADI. The trim removed 10 bases at V and 6 bases at J, leaving 8 bases unmatched. The CDR3 spells CATTGTSSNEQFF. CDR3 in DNA: TGCGCCACCACCGGGACTAGTTCCAATGAGCAGTTCTTC.

V and J are TRBV6-2 or TRBV6-3 and TRBJ2-5; D possibly corresponds to TRBD1 (6 bases). Trimming removed 4 bases from V and 5 bases from J, with 11 bases in between. In germline, CDR1 is MNHEY, CDR2 SVGEGT. The CDR3 consists of 13 residues. This chain's CDR3 is CASSSGAVETQYF. CDR3 nucleotides: TGTGCCAGCAGTTCAGGGGCGGTCGAGACCCAGTACTTC.

V is TRBV19 and J is TRBJ2-1, with 8 bases fitting TRBD2. This CDR3 has 15 amino acids. Trimming removed 6 bases from V and 6 bases from J; junction bases left unmatched: 10. CDR1 and CDR2 from the germline V gene are LNHDA and SQIVND (reference sequence). The CDR3 loop is CASRSGSLGSNEQFF. In DNA, the CDR3 is TGTGCCAGTAGGAGCGGGAGCTTAGGATCCAATGAGCAGTTCTTC.

The gene calls are TRBV5-4 and TRBJ2-3; 10 nucleotides match TRBD2. V shed 3 bases, J shed 6 bases, and the junction held 7 bases outside the gene matches. CDR1 is SGHNT, CDR2 YYREEE, per germline (reference sequence). There are 15 residues in the CDR3. The DNA of the CDR3 is TGTGCCAGCAGCTCCGCAAAACTAGCGGGGGATACGCAGTATTTT. Amino acid sequence: CASSSAKLAGDTQYF.

The V gene is TRBV5-5, the J gene TRBJ2-3; 7 bases map to TRBD2. Germline-derived CDR1 and CDR2 are SGHKS and YYEKEE (reference sequence). This CDR3 region has 16 residues. The J segment lost 2 bases and the V segment lost 6 bases, leaving 12 bases of the junction unmatched. The CDR3 region is CASTPLGLADTDTQYF. The CDR3 DNA follows: TGTGCCAGCACCCCCCTGGGTCTAGCGGACACAGATACGCAGTATTTT.

V is TRBV7-3 and J is TRBJ2-5, with 8 bases that match TRBD2. V lost 5 bases, J lost 4 bases, and 9 bases stayed unmatched. CDR3 length: 15 amino acids. Per germline, CDR1 SGHTA and CDR2 FQGTGA. The CDR3 is CASSLSGSRRETQYF. The CDR3 bases are TGTGCCAGCAGCCTCAGCGGGAGCAGGAGAGAGACCCAGTACTTC.

This chain joins TRBV9 and TRBJ1-5; no definite D call. The germline V gene encodes CDR1 SGDLS and CDR2 YYNGEE. CDR3 size: 15 residues. V was cut by 2 bases and J by 0 bases, with 9 bases left in between. The CDR3 loop is CASSVLPYSNQPQHF. The CDR3 coding sequence is TGTGCCAGCAGCGTGCTTCCCTATAGCAATCAGCCCCAGCATTTT.

V is TRBV4-3 and J is TRBJ2-1, with D possibly matching TRBD2 (6 bases). Germline V CDR1 and CDR2: LGHNA, YSLEER. The CDR3 length is 15 residues. V lost 2 bases and J 6 bases, leaving 14 bases between the germline ends. The chain's CDR3 is CASSQILASSNEQFF. In DNA, the CDR3 is TGCGCCAGCAGCCAAATTCTAGCGAGTAGCAATGAGCAGTTCTTC.

The rearrangement links TRBV7-9 to TRBJ2-7; 7 nucleotides align to TRBD1. Germline CDR1 and CDR2: SEHNR and FQNEAQ (reference sequence). Unmatched junction bases numbered 6, after V lost 5 bases and J lost 2 bases. The CDR3 extends over 14 amino acids. The CDR3 DNA follows: TGTGCCAGCAGCCAAACAGGGGATCCCTACGAGCAGTACTTC. Its protein is CASSQTGDPYEQYF.

The rearrangement uses TRBV15 and TRBJ1-5; 8 bases fit TRBD1. This CDR3 comprises 17 residues. Per the germline V gene, CDR1 is LNHNV and CDR2 is YYDKDF (reference sequence). J was trimmed by 6 bases and V by 0 bases; bases with no gene match: 10. CDR3 sequence reads: CATSRDRAGGGSQPQHF. CDR3 in DNA: TGTGCCACCAGCAGAGATAGGGCAGGGGGCGGAAGTCAGCCCCAGCATTTT.

The chain has TRBV9 and TRBJ2-7, with 10 positions matching TRBD2. This CDR3 contains 15 residues. Germline V gives CDR1 SGDLS, CDR2 YYNGEE. With V trimmed by 0 bases and J by 6 bases, 6 bases remained unmatched. This CDR3 is CASSVEVAGGGEQYF. The CDR3 coding sequence is TGTGCCAGCAGCGTAGAGGTAGCGGGAGGTGGCGAGCAGTACTTC.

CDR3 region: CATSREVSGGPTPLNTEAFF. In DNA, the CDR3 is TGTGCCACCAGCAGAGAAGTTAGCGGCGGACCCACCCCCCTAAACACTGAAGCTTTCTTT. The chain is built from TRBV15 and TRBJ1-1, with D unclear. The CDR3 runs 20 residues. The ends were cut back, 0 bases at V and 2 bases at J, with 25 bases in the middle. Germline CDR1 reads LNHNV; CDR2 reads YYDKDF (reference sequence).

The rearrangement uses TRBV6-2 or TRBV6-3 and TRBJ2-1; D not certain. The germline V gene encodes CDR1 MNHEY and CDR2 SVGEGT. This CDR3 is built from 12 residues. V dropped 0 bases and J dropped 15 bases, with 12 bases sitting between them. CDR3 protein: CASSYSRFTWFF. CDR3 DNA sequence: TGTGCCAGCAGTTACTCCCGGTTTACTTGGTTCTTC.

The chain recombines TRBV9 with TRBJ2-5, with 8 positions matching TRBD1. The germline V gene encodes CDR1 SGDLS and CDR2 YYNGEE. The CDR3 has 13 amino acids. Trimming at V came to 4 bases and at J to 3 bases, leaving 2 bases not matched to a gene. DNA for the CDR3: TGTGCCAGCAGCACGGACAGGGAAGAGACCCAGTACTTC. Residues: CASSTDREETQYF.

J is TRBJ2-3 and V is TRBV6-5; D ambiguous. CDR1 MNHEY and CDR2 SVGAGI come from the germline V gene. The ends were cut back, 10 bases at V and 2 bases at J, with 7 bases in the middle. CDR3 size: 11 residues. The CDR3 region is CANYYTDTQYF. The CDR3 DNA reads TGTGCCAACTATTACACAGATACGCAGTATTTT.